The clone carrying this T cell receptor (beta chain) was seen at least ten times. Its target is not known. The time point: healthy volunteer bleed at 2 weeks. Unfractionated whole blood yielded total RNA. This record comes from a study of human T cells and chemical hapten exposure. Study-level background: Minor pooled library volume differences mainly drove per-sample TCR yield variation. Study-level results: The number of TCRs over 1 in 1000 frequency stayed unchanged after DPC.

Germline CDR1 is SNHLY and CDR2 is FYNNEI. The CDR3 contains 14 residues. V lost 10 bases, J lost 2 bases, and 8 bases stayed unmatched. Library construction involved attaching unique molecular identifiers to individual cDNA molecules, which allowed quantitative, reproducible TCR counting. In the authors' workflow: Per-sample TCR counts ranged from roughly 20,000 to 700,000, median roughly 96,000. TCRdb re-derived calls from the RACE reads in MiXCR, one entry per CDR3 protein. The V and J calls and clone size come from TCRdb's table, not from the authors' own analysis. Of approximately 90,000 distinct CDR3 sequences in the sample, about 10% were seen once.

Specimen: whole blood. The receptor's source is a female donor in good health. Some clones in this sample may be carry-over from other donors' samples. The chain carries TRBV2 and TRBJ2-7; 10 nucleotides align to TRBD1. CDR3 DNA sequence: TGTGCCATAAAAGACGGGACAGGGGCCTACGAGCAGTACTTC. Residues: CAIKDGTGAYEQYF.